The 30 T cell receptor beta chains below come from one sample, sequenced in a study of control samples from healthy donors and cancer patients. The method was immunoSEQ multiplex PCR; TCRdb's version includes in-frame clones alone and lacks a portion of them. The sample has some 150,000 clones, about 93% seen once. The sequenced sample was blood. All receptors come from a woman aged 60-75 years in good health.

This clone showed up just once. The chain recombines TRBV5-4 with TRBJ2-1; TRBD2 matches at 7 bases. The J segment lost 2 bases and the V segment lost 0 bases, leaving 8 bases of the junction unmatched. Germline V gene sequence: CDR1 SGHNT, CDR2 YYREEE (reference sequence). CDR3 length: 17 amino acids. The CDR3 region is CASSLGGRGGAYNEQFF. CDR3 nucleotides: TGTGCCAGCAGCTTGGGAGGGCGCGGGGGTGCCTACAATGAGCAGTTCTTC.

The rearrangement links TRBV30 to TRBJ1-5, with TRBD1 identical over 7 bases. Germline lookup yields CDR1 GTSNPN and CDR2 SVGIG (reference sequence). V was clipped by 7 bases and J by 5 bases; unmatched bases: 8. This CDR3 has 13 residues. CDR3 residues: CASARQGDQPQHF. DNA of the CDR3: TGTGCCTCAGCGAGGCAGGGGGATCAGCCCCAGCATTTT.

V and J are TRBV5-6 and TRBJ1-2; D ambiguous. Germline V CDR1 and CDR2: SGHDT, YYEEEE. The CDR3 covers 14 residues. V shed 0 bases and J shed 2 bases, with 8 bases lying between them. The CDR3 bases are TGTGCCAGCAGCTTGGCGACACAAAACTATGGCTACACCTTC. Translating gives CASSLATQNYGYTF.

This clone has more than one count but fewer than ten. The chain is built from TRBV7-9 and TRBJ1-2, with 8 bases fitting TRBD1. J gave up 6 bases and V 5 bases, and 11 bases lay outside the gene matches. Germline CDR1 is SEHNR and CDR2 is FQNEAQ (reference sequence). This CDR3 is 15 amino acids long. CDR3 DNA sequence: TGTGCCAGCAGCATGGGACAGGCGTCTTTGGATGGCTACACCTTC. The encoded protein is CASSMGQASLDGYTF.

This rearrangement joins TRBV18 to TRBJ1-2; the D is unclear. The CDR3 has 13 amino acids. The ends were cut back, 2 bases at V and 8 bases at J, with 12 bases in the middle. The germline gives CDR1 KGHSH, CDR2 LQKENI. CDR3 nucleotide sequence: TGTGCCAGCTCACCAGGCGGTTTTGAGGGCTACACCTTC. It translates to CASSPGGFEGYTF.

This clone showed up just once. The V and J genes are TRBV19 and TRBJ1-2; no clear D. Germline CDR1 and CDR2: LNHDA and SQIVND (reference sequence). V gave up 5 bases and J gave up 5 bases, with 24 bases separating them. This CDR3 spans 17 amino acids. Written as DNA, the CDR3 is TGTGCCAGTAGTTTCCCCTCTACAGCCCACCTCCAATATGGCTACACCTTC. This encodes CASSFPSTAHLQYGYTF.

CDR3 protein: CASSETMNTEAFF. In DNA form, the CDR3 reads TGTGCCAGTAGCGAAACCATGAACACTGAAGCTTTCTTT. The gene calls are TRBV19 and TRBJ1-1; no clear D. V was trimmed by 6 bases and J by 0 bases, leaving 8 bases between them. CDR3 size: 13 residues. CDR1 and CDR2 (germline): LNHDA, SQIVND (reference sequence).

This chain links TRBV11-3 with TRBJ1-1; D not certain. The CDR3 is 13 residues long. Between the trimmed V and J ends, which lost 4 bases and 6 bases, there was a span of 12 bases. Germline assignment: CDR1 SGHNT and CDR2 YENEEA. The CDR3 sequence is CASSSRGSAEAFF. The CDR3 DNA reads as TGTGCCAGCAGCTCCCGAGGTTCCGCTGAAGCTTTCTTT.

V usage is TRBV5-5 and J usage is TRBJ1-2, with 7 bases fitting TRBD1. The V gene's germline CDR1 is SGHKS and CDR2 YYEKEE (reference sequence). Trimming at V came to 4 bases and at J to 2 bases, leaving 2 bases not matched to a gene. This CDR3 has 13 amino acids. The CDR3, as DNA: TGTGCCAGCAGCCCGACAGGGAACTATGGCTACACCTTC. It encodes CASSPTGNYGYTF.

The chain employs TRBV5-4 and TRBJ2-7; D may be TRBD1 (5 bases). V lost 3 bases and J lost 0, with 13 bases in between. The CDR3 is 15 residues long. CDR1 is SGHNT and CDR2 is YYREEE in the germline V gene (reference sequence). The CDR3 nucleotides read TGTGCCAGCAGCTCCGGTAGGGGCAGCTCCTACGAGCAGTACTTC. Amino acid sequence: CASSSGRGSSYEQYF.

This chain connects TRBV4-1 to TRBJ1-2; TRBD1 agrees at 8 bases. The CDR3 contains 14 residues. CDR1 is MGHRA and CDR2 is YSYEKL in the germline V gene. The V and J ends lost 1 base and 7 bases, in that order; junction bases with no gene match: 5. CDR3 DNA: TGCGCCAGCAGCCAAGGACAGGGGAGAGTTGGCTACACCTTC. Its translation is CASSQGQGRVGYTF.

CDR3 amino acids: CASSQTSGGNEQFF. In DNA form, the CDR3 reads TGTGCCAGCAGCCAGACTAGCGGGGGCAATGAGCAGTTCTTC. This rearrangement joins TRBV3-1 (or the pseudogene TRBV3-2) to TRBJ2-1; TRBD2 agrees at 12 bases. Unmatched junction bases numbered 0, after V lost 3 bases and J lost 6 bases. This CDR3 comprises 14 residues. In germline, CDR1 is LGHDT, CDR2 YNNKEL (reference sequence).

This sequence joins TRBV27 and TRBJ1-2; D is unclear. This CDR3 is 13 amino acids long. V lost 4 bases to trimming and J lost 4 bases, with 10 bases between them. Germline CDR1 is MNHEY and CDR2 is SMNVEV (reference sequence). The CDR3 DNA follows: TGTGCCAGCAGTTCATTCCCTCCCTATGGCTACACCTTC. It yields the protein CASSSFPPYGYTF.

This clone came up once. CDR3 DNA sequence: TGTGCCAGCAGTGAATGGGCTAGCGGGGGGCCAGATACGCAGTATTTT. Protein sequence: CASSEWASGGPDTQYF. The V and J genes are TRBV2 and TRBJ2-3; 11 bases match TRBD2. The ends lost 2 bases at V and 4 bases at J; junction bases unmatched: 5. The CDR3 totals 16 residues. Germline CDR1 and CDR2: SNHLY and FYNNEI.

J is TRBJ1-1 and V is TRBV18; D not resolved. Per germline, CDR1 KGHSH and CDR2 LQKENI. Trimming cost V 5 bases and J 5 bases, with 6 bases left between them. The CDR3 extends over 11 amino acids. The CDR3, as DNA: TGTGCCAGCTCATGGGAAACTGAAGCTTTCTTT. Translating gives CASSWETEAFF.

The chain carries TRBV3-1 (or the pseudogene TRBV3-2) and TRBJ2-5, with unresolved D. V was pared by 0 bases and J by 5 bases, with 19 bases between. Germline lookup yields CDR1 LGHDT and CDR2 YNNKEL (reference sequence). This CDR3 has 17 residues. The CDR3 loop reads CASSQDYGLSSFETQYF. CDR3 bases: TGTGCCAGCAGCCAAGATTACGGTCTTAGTAGTTTTGAGACCCAGTACTTC.

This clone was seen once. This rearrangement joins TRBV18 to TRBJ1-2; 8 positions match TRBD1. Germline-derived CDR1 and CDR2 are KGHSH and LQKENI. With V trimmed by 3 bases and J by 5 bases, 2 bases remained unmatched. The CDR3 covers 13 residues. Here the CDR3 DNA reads TGTGCCAGCTCACCGGACAGGGCTTATGGCTACACCTTC. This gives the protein CASSPDRAYGYTF.

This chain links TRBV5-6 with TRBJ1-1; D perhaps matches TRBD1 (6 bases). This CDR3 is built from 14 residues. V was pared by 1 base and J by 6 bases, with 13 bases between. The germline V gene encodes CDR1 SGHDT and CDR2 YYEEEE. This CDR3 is CASSLLGAAAEAFF. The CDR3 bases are TGTGCCAGCAGCTTGTTGGGGGCAGCGGCTGAAGCTTTCTTT.

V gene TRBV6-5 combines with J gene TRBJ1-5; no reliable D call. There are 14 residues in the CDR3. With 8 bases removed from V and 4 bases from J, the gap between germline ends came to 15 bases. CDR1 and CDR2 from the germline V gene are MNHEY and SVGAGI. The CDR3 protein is CASGLRGGNQPQHF. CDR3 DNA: TGTGCCAGCGGGCTTCGGGGTGGAAATCAGCCCCAGCATTTT.

In nucleotides, the CDR3 is TGTGCCAGCAGCTTAGCCGACACGGGACTAGCGGGGGGGCGGGGCACAGATACGCAGTATTTT. Residues: CASSLADTGLAGGRGTDTQYF. This chain links TRBV7-2 with TRBJ2-3, with TRBD2 identical over 16 bases. The CDR3 is 21 amino acids. Germline CDR1 and CDR2: SGHTA and FQGNSA. Unmatched junction bases numbered 10, after V lost 0 bases and J lost 1 base.

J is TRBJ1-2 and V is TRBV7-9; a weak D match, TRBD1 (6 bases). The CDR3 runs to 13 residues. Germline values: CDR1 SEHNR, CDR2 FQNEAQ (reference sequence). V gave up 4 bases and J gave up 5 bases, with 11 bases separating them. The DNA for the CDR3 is TGTGCCAGCAGCTCAACAGGGCCGTATGGCTACACCTTC. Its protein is CASSSTGPYGYTF.

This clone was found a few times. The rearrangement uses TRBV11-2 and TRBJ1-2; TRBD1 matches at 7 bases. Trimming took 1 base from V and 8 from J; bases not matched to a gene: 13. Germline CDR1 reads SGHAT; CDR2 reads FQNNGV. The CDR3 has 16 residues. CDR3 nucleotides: TGTGCCAGCAGCTTAGTGCTCGGGACAGAGGGTAAGGGCTACACCTTC. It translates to CASSLVLGTEGKGYTF.

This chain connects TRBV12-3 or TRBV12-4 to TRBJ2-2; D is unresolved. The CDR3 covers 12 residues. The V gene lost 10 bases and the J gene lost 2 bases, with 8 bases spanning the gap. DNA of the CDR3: TGTGCCACCACATTTAACACCGGGGAGCTGTTTTTT. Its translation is CATTFNTGELFF.

CDR3 loop: CASGLGTVNYGYTF. CDR3 in DNA: TGTGCTAGTGGTTTAGGGACGGTTAACTATGGCTACACCTTC. The rearrangement links TRBV12-5 to TRBJ1-2; D perhaps matches TRBD1 (5 bases). The V gene's germline CDR1 is LGHNT and CDR2 FRNRAP. The CDR3 has 14 residues. V was shortened by 3 bases and J by 1 base, with 9 bases between the two germline ends.

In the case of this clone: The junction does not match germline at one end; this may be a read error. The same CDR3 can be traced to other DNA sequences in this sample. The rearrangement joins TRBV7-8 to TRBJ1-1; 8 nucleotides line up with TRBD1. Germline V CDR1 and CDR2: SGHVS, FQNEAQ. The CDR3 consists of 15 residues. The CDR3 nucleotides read TGCGCCAGCAGCTATAGCAGGGGGCGAGACACTGAAGCTTTCTTT. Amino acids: CASSYSRGRDTEAFF.

The CDR3: CASSSNRGLGGYTF. CDR3 DNA: TGTGCCAGCAGTTCGAACAGGGGCTTGGGTGGCTACACCTTC. The rearrangement links TRBV27 to TRBJ1-2, with TRBD1 matching 7 bases. The germline gives CDR1 MNHEY, CDR2 SMNVEV (reference sequence). The J segment lost 7 bases and the V segment lost 4 bases, leaving 9 bases of the junction unmatched. CDR3 length: 14 amino acids.

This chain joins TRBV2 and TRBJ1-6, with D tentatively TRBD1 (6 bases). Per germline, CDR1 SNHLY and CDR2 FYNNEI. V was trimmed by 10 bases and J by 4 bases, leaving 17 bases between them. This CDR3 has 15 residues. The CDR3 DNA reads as TGTGCCATCCCAAGGAGGGACAATTATAATTCACCCCTCCACTTT. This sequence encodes CAIPRRDNYNSPLHF.

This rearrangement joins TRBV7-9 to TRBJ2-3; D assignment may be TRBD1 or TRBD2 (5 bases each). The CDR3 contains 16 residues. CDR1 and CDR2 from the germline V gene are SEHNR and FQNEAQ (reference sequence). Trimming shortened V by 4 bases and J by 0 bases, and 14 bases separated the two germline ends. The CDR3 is CASSWGTKKSTDTQYF. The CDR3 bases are TGTGCCAGCAGCTGGGGGACGAAAAAGAGCACAGATACGCAGTATTTT.

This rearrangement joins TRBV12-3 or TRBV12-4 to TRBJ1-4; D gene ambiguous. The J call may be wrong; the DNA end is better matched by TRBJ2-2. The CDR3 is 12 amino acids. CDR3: CASSLETLELFF. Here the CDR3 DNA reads TGTGCCAGCAGTTTAGAGACATTGGAGCTGTTTTTT.

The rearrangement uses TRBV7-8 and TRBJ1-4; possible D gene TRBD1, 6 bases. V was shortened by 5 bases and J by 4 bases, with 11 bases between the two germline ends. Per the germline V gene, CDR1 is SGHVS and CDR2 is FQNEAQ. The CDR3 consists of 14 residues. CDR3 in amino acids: CASSLGQFNEKLFF. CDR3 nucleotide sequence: TGTGCCAGCAGCCTAGGACAGTTTAATGAAAAACTGTTTTTT.